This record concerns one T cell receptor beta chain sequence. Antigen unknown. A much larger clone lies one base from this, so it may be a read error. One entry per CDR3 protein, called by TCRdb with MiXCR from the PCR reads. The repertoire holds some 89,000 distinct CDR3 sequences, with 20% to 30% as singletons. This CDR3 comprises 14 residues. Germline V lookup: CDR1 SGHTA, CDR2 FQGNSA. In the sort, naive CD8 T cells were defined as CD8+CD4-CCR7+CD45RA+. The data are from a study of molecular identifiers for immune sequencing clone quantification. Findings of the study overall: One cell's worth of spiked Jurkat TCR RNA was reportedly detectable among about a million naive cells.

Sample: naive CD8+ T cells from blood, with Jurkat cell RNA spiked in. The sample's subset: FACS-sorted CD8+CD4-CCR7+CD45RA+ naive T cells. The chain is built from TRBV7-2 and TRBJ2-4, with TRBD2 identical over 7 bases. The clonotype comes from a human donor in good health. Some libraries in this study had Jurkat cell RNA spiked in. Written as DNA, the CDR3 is TGTGCCAGCAGCCTAGCGGTAGCCCAAAACATTCAGTACTTC. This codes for CASSLAVAQNIQYF.